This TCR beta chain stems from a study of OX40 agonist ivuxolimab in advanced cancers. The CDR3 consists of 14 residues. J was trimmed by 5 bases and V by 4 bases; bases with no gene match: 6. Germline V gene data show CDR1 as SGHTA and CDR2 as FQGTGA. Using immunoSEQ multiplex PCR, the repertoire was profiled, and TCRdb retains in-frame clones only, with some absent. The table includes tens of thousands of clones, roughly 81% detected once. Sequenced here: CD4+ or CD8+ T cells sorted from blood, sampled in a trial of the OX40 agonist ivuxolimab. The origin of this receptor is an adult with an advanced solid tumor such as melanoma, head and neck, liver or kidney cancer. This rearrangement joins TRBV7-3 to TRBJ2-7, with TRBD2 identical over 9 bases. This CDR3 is CASSSTGTSNEQYF. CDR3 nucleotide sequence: TGTGCCAGCAGCTCAACCGGGACTAGCAACGAGCAGTACTTC.